This paragraph reports one T cell receptor beta chain. No cognate antigen has been identified for it. No much larger clonotype is one base removed from it; base qualities were not supplied. Reading from cysteine to phenylalanine, the CDR3 counts 14 amino acids. Of the read, only the CDR3 DNA is kept; its 42 bases are in frame from base 1. The germline V gene yields SGDLS for CDR1 and YYNGEE for CDR2. Compared with germline, V lacks 1 base and J lacks 6 bases; bases without a gene match: 4. Collaborating institutions collected whole blood in K2EDTA tubes following their own protocols. For TCRbeta analysis, collaborators shipped samples as frozen whole blood, isolated PBMCs, or DNA extracted from either of those sample types. TCRbeta CDR3 regions were amplified from genomic DNA by means of the immunoSEQ Assay, a bias-controlled multiplex PCR. Per the original workflow: Within the assay, amplification of reference gene primers was used to estimate how many nucleated cells each sample contained. To quantify the absolute abundance of each unique TCRbeta CDR3 rearrangement, sequence reads were collapsed and filtered. For each sample, productive Simpson clonality was calculated as the square root of Simpson's diversity index over productive rearrangements. This is the immuneACCESS table as TCRdb keeps it, with only in-frame sequences that have V and J called. A part of the clones is gone; compared with another copy, unresolved V genes explain less than half, and the rest is unexplained. That table furnishes V, J and clone size, whereas the DNA furnished D and trimming. The sample contains around 84,000 clones, around four fifths of them found a single time. The ten largest clones represent over 30% of the sample.

The data were obtained in a study of blood T cell repertoires in COVID-19 (dated by TCRdb to between 2020 and 2021). General notes on the study: Samples from collaborators originated in the United States, Italy and Spain and spanned both the acute and convalescent phases of COVID-19. The prospective study material was composed of cDNA or gDNA derived from T cells, B-cell-depleted T cells, or PBMCs. Deeply sampled blood TCRbeta repertoires from subjects exposed to, actively infected with, or recovered from COVID-19 were included in the dataset. A freely available public database, intended as a resource for researchers studying the immune response to SARS-CoV-2, is where the repertoires were released. The samples were drawn from the first 160 participants of the ongoing ImmuneRACE study and from 1,254 subjects provided by 6 global collaborators. A de-identified subject ID, COVID-19 status, age in years and sex were almost always included in the sample metadata. Where available, HLA class I and class II types were taken from metadata supplied by the sample provider and were not determined by assay-based typing. Overall results and qualifications from the work: Clinical and demographic metadata were provided uncurated, with the amount varying by source and participant.

The sample comprised peripheral blood. The sequence joins TRBV9 to TRBJ2-1; 7 central nucleotides agree with TRBD1. The TCR originated in an elderly man with active or convalescent COVID-19. The DNA sequence is TGTGCCAGCAGCGTAACAGGGGCCCTCAATGAGCAGTTCTTC. Its protein product is CASSVTGALNEQFF. With the portions outside the CDR3 filled from the reference TRBV9 and TRBJ2-1 genes, the complete variable region becomes DSGVTQTPKHLITATGQRVTLRCSPRSGDLSVYWYQQSLDQGLQFLIQYYNGEERAKGNILERFSAQQFPDLHSELNLSSLELGDSALYFCASSVTGALNEQFFGPGTRLTVL.